One sample yielded the 26 T cell receptor beta chains listed below, sequenced in a study of T-cell memory formation after mild COVID-19. One entry per CDR3 protein, called by TCRdb with MiXCR from the 5' RACE reads. In the table there are about 280,000 distinct CDR3 sequences, 8% to 9% of which are singletons. The sequencing input was PBMCs or a T cell subset sorted from them (not recorded which). These receptors came from a man younger than 35 who had mild COVID-19 (a few samples of this study predate the infection). Cell type and time point are not known.

The rearrangement joins TRBV6-2 or TRBV6-3 to TRBJ1-1; D gene uncertain. The CDR3 length is 14 residues. Germline loops: CDR1 MNHEY, CDR2 SVGEGT. With 2 bases removed from V and 5 bases from J, the gap between germline ends came to 12 bases. CDR3 nucleotides: TGTGCCAGCAGTTACGTCCCGGGGATGACTGAAGCTTTCTTT. Protein sequence: CASSYVPGMTEAFF.

This sequence joins TRBV7-2 and TRBJ2-6; D gene uncertain. Germline V CDR1 and CDR2: SGHTA, FQGNSA. This CDR3 comprises 16 residues. Between the trimmed V and J ends, which lost 5 bases and 1 base, there was a span of 12 bases. The CDR3 DNA reads as TGTGCCAGCAGCCCAAGGGTTTTATCTGGGGCCAACGTCCTGACTTTC. The encoded protein is CASSPRVLSGANVLTF.

At least ten counts were recorded for this clonotype. V is TRBV6-6 and J is TRBJ2-5; 10 bases align to TRBD2. The V segment lost 2 bases and the J segment 4 bases; nucleotides outside the gene matches: 1. The CDR3 sequence is 14 residues long. Per the germline V gene, CDR1 is MNHNY and CDR2 is SVGAGI (reference sequence). CDR3 sequence (DNA): TGTGCCAGCAGTTACAGCGGGGGGGCAGAGACCCAGTACTTC. Protein sequence: CASSYSGGAETQYF.

This chain links TRBV7-2 with TRBJ1-2; 9 positions match TRBD1. CDR3 length: 17 residues. After removal of 3 bases from V and 6 bases from J, the junction contained 14 bases not matched to a gene. Germline lookup yields CDR1 SGHTA and CDR2 FQGNSA. The CDR3 protein is CASSLFGTGFYANGYTF. Written as DNA, the CDR3 is TGTGCCAGCAGCTTGTTCGGGACAGGGTTTTACGCTAATGGCTACACCTTC.

There are a few counts of this clonotype. The genes are TRBV24-1 and TRBJ2-1; 8 nucleotides line up with TRBD1. The CDR3 totals 13 residues. Germline V gene sequence: CDR1 KGHDR, CDR2 SFDVKD. Unmatched junction bases numbered 1, after V lost 2 bases and J lost 8 bases. In nucleotides, the CDR3 is TGTGCCACCAGTGATTCGGACAGGGATGAGCAGTTCTTC. Residues: CATSDSDRDEQFF.

This clonotype was found a few times. V is TRBV27 and J is TRBJ2-1, with 10 bases identical to TRBD2. Germline CDR1 and CDR2: MNHEY and SMNVEV (reference sequence). There are 15 residues in the CDR3. J lost 8 bases, V lost 0 bases, and 4 bases had no gene match. CDR3 sequence: CASSLSPSGGHEQFF. The CDR3 DNA reads as TGTGCCAGCAGTTTATCACCTAGCGGGGGCCATGAGCAGTTCTTC.

This clonotype appeared a few times. The gene calls are TRBV12-3 or TRBV12-4 and TRBJ2-2; D remains unclear. Trimming stripped 5 bases from V and 5 bases from J, with 6 bases between. The CDR3 sequence is 12 residues long. In DNA, the CDR3 is TGTGCCAGCAGTATTAATACCGGGGAGCTGTTTTTT. It is translated as CASSINTGELFF.

The chain employs TRBV27 and TRBJ1-5; D uncertain. The CDR3 has 14 amino acids. V dropped 3 bases and J dropped 4 bases, with 10 bases sitting between them. Germline assignment: CDR1 MNHEY and CDR2 SMNVEV (reference sequence). The DNA for the CDR3 is TGTGCCAGCAGTTTTGGGCAGTTTAATCAGCCCCAGCATTTT. Translation gives CASSFGQFNQPQHF.

V usage is TRBV5-1 and J usage is TRBJ1-2; D may be TRBD1 (5 bases). This CDR3 comprises 12 residues. The ends were cut back, 4 bases at V and 8 bases at J, with 12 bases in the middle. The germline V gene has CDR1 SGHRS and CDR2 YFSETQ. In nucleotides, the CDR3 is TGCGCCAGCAGCCCGGGGCTACGGGGCTACACCTTC. Translated, it gives CASSPGLRGYTF.

Many counts were recorded for this clonotype. This chain connects TRBV5-1 to TRBJ2-5; TRBD1 matches 8 bases. Trimming took 7 bases from V and 2 from J; bases not matched to a gene: 13. This CDR3 has 16 residues. Germline CDR1 reads SGHRS; CDR2 reads YFSETQ. CDR3 protein: CASAPSTGTGQETQYF. The CDR3 nucleotides are TGCGCCAGCGCGCCCTCGACCGGGACAGGACAAGAGACCCAGTACTTC. The entire variable domain, with the rest obtained from reference TRBV5-1 and TRBJ2-5, is as follows: KAGVTQTPRYLIKTRGQQVTLSCSPISGHRSVSWYQQTPGQGLQFLFEYFSETQRNKGNFPGRFSGRQFSNSRSEMNVSTLELGDSALYLCASAPSTGTGQETQYFGPGTRLLVL.

The table lists this clonotype with a few counts. The V gene is TRBV5-1, the J gene TRBJ2-7; no clear D gene. Germline values: CDR1 SGHRS, CDR2 YFSETQ. The CDR3 totals 14 residues. V shed 1 base and J shed 1 base, with 9 bases lying between them. CDR3 DNA: TGCGCCAGCAGCTTGTTACTCAGTTCCTACGAGCAGTACTTC. Its protein product is CASSLLLSSYEQYF.

This clonotype was seen repeatedly, ten times or more. The rearrangement uses TRBV7-2 and TRBJ1-5; unclear D gene. Germline V gene sequence: CDR1 SGHTA, CDR2 FQGNSA. Trimming pared 0 bases from V and 3 bases from J, leaving 9 bases between. The CDR3 has 15 residues. Here the CDR3 DNA reads TGTGCCAGCAGCTTAGCGGCCGTTTACAATCAGCCCCAGCATTTT. Its protein is CASSLAAVYNQPQHF.

This clonotype was recorded at least ten times. This chain connects TRBV5-1 to TRBJ2-1; 9 bases are shared with TRBD2. The CDR3 length is 15 residues. Losses at the gene ends were 0 bases for V and 8 bases for J; bases not matched to a gene: 6. Germline V lookup: CDR1 SGHRS, CDR2 YFSETQ. The CDR3 DNA reads as TGCGCCAGCAGCTTGGCCGGGCGGGGGGGCCATGAGCAGTTCTTC. This gives the protein CASSLAGRGGHEQFF.

The chain employs TRBV20-1 and TRBJ1-1, with 9 bases fitting TRBD1. CDR1 is DFQATT and CDR2 is SNEGSKA in the germline V gene (reference sequence). This CDR3 has 13 amino acids. Trimming took 4 bases from V and 10 from J; bases not matched to a gene: 10. The CDR3 bases are TGCAGTGCTACCCCGGGACAGGGTTTAGGAGCTTTCTTT. It codes for CSATPGQGLGAFF.

This rearrangement joins TRBV7-9 to TRBJ1-2; 8 nucleotides match TRBD1. In germline, CDR1 is SEHNR, CDR2 FQNEAQ (reference sequence). The CDR3 runs to 14 residues. J was trimmed by 4 bases and V by 5 bases; bases with no gene match: 6. The DNA of the CDR3 is TGTGCCAGCAGCGTTAGGGGACAGGTCTATGGCTACACCTTC. Amino acids: CASSVRGQVYGYTF.

The table lists this clonotype with many counts. This sequence joins TRBV10-3 and TRBJ2-7; 7 nucleotides align to TRBD2. J gave up 3 bases and V 4 bases, and 9 bases lay outside the gene matches. Germline values: CDR1 ENHRY, CDR2 SYGVKD. The CDR3 is 15 residues long. The CDR3 protein is CAISGPQGGVYEQYF. The CDR3 coding sequence is TGTGCCATCAGTGGCCCCCAGGGAGGGGTCTACGAGCAGTACTTC.

This clonotype was counted only a few times. The chain joins TRBV11-3 to TRBJ2-5; D not resolved. Germline V lookup: CDR1 SGHNT, CDR2 YENEEA. With 5 bases removed from V and 5 bases from J, the gap between germline ends came to 12 bases. This CDR3 has 13 amino acids. The DNA of the CDR3 is TGTGCCAGCAGCCCAAACCCTCGGGAGACCCAGTACTTC. Translation: CASSPNPRETQYF.

This clonotype showed up many times. The V call is TRBV2, the J call TRBJ2-3; 9 bases fit TRBD2. In germline, CDR1 is SNHLY, CDR2 FYNNEI. With V trimmed by 3 bases and J by 2 bases, 9 bases remained unmatched. CDR3 size: 17 residues. The CDR3 region is CASSETLTGLATDTQYF. CDR3 DNA: TGTGCCAGCAGTGAGACCTTGACGGGACTAGCCACAGATACGCAGTATTTT.

V and J are TRBV10-3 and TRBJ1-4; D not resolved. Germline lookup yields CDR1 ENHRY and CDR2 SYGVKD. This CDR3 spans 13 amino acids. V lost 10 bases and J 0 bases, leaving 9 bases between the germline ends. The CDR3 region is CASGRATNEKLFF. As DNA, the CDR3 is TGTGCCAGCGGACGGGCAACTAATGAAAAACTGTTTTTT.

With respect to this clonotype: The conserved closing phenylalanine or tryptophan is absent in this CDR3, likely reflecting a read error. The chain combines TRBV5-1 with TRBJ2-1, with 11 bases fitting TRBD2. There are 16 residues in the CDR3. Germline V lookup: CDR1 SGHRS, CDR2 YFSETQ. V lost 0 bases and J lost 9; bases outside the gene matches: 8. This chain's CDR3 is CASSLAATSGGGEQFV. The CDR3 coding sequence is TGCGCCAGCAGCTTGGCGGCTACTAGCGGGGGTGGTGAGCAGTTCGTC.

This clonotype was seen ten or more times. This rearrangement joins TRBV5-6 to TRBJ2-3, with 12 bases fitting TRBD2. The CDR3 has 15 amino acids. Germline CDR1 reads SGHDT; CDR2 reads YYEEEE. Losses at the gene ends were 4 bases for V and 5 bases for J; bases not matched to a gene: 5. CDR3 DNA sequence: TGTGCCAGCAGCCAGCTAGCGGGGGGGCGAGATACGCAGTATTTT. Protein: CASSQLAGGRDTQYF.

This clonotype was counted only a few times. The V gene is TRBV27, the J gene TRBJ2-3; D unclear. V lost 6 bases, J lost 0 bases, and 10 bases lay in between. The CDR3 covers 14 residues. Germline lookup yields CDR1 MNHEY and CDR2 SMNVEV (reference sequence). The CDR3: CASRRITSTDTQYF. CDR3 coding DNA: TGTGCCAGCAGAAGGATAACTAGCACAGATACGCAGTATTTT.

This clonotype showed up many times. This chain uses TRBV9 with TRBJ2-7; possible D gene TRBD2, 5 bases. CDR1 and CDR2 (germline): SGDLS, YYNGEE. The V and J ends lost 5 bases and 5 bases respectively, with 14 bases between them. The CDR3 has 13 amino acids. The CDR3 DNA sequence: TGTGCCAGCAGTGCGGGCAGTGGGGACGAGCAGTACTTC. Translation gives CASSAGSGDEQYF.

This clonotype was observed a few times. V gene TRBV7-2 combines with J gene TRBJ1-2, with D tentatively TRBD1 (6 bases). Per germline, CDR1 SGHTA and CDR2 FQGNSA. The length of the CDR3 is 14 residues. V was pared by 6 bases and J by 1 base, with 12 bases between. CDR3: CASRFRQDNYGYTF. The CDR3, as DNA: TGTGCCAGCAGATTCAGACAGGATAACTATGGCTACACCTTC.

This clonotype was seen more than once but under ten times. This chain uses TRBV4-1 with TRBJ1-1; TRBD1 aligns across 8 bases. The V gene end was trimmed by 4 bases and the J gene end by 3 bases; junction bases not matched to a gene: 7. The length of the CDR3 is 15 residues. Germline V CDR1 and CDR2: MGHRA, YSYEKL. The CDR3 region has the DNA TGCGCCAGCAGCCGGGCCATACAGGGGGACACTGAAGCTTTCTTT. It yields the protein CASSRAIQGDTEAFF.

This clonotype was seen a handful of times. The chain combines TRBV5-4 with TRBJ1-6; 8 nucleotides align to TRBD1. In germline, CDR1 is SGHNT, CDR2 YYREEE (reference sequence). The CDR3 is made up of 14 amino acids. V dropped 4 bases and J dropped 7; count of bases not matched to a gene: 4. In DNA form, the CDR3 reads TGTGCCAGCAGCAAGACAGGGGTCAATTCACCCCTCCACTTT. Amino acids: CASSKTGVNSPLHF.